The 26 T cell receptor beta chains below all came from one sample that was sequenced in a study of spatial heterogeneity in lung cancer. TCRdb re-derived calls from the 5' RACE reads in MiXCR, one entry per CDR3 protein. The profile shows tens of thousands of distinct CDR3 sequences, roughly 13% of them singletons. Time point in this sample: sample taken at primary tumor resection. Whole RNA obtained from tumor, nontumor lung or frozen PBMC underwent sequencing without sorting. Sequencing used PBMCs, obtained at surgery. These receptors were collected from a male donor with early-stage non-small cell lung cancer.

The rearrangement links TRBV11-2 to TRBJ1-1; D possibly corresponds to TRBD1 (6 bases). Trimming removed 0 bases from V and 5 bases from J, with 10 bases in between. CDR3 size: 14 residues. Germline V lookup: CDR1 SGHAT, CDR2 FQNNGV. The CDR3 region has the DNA TGTGCCAGCAGCTTAGAAGTAGGGGGGACTGAAGCTTTCTTT. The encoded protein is CASSLEVGGTEAFF.

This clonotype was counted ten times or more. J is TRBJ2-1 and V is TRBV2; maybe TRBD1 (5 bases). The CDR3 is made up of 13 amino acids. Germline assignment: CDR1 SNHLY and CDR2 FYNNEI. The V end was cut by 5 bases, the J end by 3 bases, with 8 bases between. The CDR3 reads CASSTTGYNEQFF. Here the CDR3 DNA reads TGTGCCAGCAGTACTACAGGCTACAATGAGCAGTTCTTC.

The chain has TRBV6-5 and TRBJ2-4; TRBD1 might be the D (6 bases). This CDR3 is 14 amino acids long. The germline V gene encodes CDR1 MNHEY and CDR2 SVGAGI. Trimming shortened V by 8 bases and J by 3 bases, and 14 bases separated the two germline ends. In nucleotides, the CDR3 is TGTGCCAGCCTACAGGGTGGGGACAAAAACATTCAGTACTTC. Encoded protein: CASLQGGDKNIQYF.

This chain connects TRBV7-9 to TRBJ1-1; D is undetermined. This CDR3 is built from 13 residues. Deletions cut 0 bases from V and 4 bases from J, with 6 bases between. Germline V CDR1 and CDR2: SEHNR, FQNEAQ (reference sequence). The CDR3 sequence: CASSLAHTTEAFF. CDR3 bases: TGTGCCAGCAGCTTAGCCCACACCACTGAAGCTTTCTTT.

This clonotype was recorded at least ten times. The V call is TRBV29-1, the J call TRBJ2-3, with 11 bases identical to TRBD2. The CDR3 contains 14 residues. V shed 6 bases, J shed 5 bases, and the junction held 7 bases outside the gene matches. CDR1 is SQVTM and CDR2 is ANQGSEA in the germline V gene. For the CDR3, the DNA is TGCAGCGTGGGACTAGCGGAGGGGGGAGATACGCAGTATTTT. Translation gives CSVGLAEGGDTQYF.

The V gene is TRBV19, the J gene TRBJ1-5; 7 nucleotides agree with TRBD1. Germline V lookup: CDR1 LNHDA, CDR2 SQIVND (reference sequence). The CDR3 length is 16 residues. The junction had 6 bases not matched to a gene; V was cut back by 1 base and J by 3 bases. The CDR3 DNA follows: TGTGCCAGTAGTATAGCCCGACAGGGCGCCAATCAGCCCCAGCATTTT. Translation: CASSIARQGANQPQHF.

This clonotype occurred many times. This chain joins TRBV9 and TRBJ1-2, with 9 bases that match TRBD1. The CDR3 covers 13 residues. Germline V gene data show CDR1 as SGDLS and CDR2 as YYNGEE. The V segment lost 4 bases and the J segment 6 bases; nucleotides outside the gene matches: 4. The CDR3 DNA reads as TGTGCCAGCAGCCAAGGGACAGGGCATGGCTACACCTTC. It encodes CASSQGTGHGYTF.

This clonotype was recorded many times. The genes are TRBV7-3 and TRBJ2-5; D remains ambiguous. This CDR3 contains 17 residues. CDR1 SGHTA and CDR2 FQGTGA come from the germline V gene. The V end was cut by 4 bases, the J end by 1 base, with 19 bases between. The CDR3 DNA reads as TGTGCCAGCAGCTCCGGGCGAGGCCCCCGTCCCCAAGAGACCCAGTACTTC. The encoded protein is CASSSGRGPRPQETQYF.

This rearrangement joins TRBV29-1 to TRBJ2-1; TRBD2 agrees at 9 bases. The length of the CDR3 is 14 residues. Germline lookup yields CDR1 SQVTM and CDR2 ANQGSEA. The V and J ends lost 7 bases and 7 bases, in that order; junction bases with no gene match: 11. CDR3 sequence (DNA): TGCAGCGCCCCTGCGGGGGGGCCGGGGAATGAGCAGTTCTTC. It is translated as CSAPAGGPGNEQFF.

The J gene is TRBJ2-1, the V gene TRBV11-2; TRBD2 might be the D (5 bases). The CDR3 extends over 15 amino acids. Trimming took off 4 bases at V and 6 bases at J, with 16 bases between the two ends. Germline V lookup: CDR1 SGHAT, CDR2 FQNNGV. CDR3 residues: CASSSHNGVVNEQFF. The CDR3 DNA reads TGTGCCAGCAGCTCCCATAACGGGGTAGTCAATGAGCAGTTCTTC.

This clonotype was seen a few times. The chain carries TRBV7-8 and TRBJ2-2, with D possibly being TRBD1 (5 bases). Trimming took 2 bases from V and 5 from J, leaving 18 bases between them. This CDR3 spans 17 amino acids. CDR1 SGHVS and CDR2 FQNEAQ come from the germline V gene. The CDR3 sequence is CASSLRLGQGKTGELFF. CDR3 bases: TGTGCCAGCAGCTTAAGATTGGGGCAGGGCAAGACCGGGGAGCTGTTTTTT.

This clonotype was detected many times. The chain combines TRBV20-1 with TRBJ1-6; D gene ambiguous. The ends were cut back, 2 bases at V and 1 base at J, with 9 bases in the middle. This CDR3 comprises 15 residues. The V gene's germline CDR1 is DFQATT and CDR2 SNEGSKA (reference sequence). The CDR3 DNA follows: TGCAGTGCTAGACTTGGCGGGTCCTATAATTCACCCCTCCACTTT. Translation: CSARLGGSYNSPLHF.

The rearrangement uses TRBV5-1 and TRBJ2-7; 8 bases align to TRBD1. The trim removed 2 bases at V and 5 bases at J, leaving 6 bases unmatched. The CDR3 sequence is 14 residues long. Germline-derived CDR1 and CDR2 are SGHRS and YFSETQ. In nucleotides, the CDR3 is TGCGCCAGCAGCTTACGCCAGGGGGCCCACGAGCAGTACTTC. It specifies CASSLRQGAHEQYF.

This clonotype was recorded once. CDR3 protein: CASSSHGETYGYTF. For the CDR3, the DNA is TGTGCCAGCAGTTCCCACGGTGAGACCTATGGCTACACCTTC. The V gene is TRBV6-2 or TRBV6-3, the J gene TRBJ1-2; no firm D call. Trimming stripped 4 bases from V and 4 bases from J, with 13 bases between. CDR3 size: 14 residues. Germline CDR1 and CDR2: MNHEY and SVGEGT.

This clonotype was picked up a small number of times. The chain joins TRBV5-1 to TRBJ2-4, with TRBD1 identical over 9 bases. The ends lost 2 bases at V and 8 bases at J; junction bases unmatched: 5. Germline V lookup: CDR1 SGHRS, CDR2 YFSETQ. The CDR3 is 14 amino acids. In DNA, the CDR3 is TGCGCCAGCAGCTTACAGGGGGCTGGGGACATTCAGTACTTC. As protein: CASSLQGAGDIQYF.

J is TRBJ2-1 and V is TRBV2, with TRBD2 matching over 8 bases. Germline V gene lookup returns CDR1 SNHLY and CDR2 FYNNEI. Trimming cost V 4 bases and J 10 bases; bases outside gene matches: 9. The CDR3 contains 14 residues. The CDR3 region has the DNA TGTGCCAGCAGTGTTATGGGACTAGGAGGAGAGCAGTTCTTC. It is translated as CASSVMGLGGEQFF. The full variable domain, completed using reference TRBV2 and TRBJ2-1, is EPEVTQTPSHQVTQMGQEVILRCVPISNHLYFYWYRQILGQKVEFLVSFYNNEISEKSEIFDDQFSVERPDGSNFTLKIRSTKLEDSAMYFCASSVMGLGGEQFFGPGTRLTVL.

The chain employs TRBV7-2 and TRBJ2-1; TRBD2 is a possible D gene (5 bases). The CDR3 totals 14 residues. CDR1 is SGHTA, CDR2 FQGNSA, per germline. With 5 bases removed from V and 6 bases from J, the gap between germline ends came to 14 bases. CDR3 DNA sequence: TGTGCCAGCAGCCAACGGCGGGCTGGCAATGAGCAGTTCTTC. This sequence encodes CASSQRRAGNEQFF.

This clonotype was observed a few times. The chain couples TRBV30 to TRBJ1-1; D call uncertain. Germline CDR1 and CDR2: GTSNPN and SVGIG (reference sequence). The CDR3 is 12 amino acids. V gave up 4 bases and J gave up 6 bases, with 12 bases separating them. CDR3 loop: CAWTSGLSEAFF. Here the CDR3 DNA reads TGTGCCTGGACTTCCGGCCTCTCTGAAGCTTTCTTT.

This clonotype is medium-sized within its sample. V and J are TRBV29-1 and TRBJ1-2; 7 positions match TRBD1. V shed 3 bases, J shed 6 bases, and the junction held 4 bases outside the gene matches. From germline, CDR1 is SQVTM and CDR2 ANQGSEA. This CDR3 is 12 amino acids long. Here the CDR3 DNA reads TGCAGCGTTGAGCAGGGGGGTAATGGCTACACCTTC. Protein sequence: CSVEQGGNGYTF.

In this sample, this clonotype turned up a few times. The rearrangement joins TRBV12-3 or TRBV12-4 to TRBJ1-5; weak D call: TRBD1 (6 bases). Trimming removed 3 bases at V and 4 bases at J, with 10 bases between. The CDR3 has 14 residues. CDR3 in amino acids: CASSLEGENQPQHF. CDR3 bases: TGTGCCAGCAGTTTGGAGGGGGAAAATCAGCCCCAGCATTTT.

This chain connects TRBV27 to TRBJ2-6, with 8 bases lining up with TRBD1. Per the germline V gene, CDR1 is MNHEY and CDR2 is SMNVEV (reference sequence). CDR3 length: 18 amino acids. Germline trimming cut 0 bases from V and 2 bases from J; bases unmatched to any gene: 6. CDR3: CASSLSGQGRTGANVLTF. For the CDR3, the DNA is TGTGCCAGCAGTTTATCTGGACAGGGACGAACTGGGGCCAACGTCCTGACTTTC. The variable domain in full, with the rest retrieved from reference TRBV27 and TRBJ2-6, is EAQVTQNPRYLITVTGKKLTVTCSQNMNHEYMSWYRQDPGLGLRQIYYSMNVEVTDKGDVPEGYKVSRKEKRNFPLILESPSPNQTSLYFCASSLSGQGRTGANVLTFGAGSRLTVL.

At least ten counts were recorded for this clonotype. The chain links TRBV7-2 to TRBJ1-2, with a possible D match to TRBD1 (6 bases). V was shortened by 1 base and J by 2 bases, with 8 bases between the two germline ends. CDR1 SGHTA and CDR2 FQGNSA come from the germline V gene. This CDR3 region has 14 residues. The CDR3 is CASSLVGGNYGYTF. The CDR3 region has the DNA TGTGCCAGCAGCTTAGTAGGGGGAAACTATGGCTACACCTTC.

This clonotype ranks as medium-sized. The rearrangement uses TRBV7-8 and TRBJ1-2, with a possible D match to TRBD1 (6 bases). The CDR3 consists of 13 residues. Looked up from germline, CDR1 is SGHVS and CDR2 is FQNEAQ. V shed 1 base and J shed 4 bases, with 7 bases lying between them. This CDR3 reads CASSLEGGYGYTF. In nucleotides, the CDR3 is TGTGCCAGCAGCTTAGAGGGGGGCTATGGCTACACCTTC.

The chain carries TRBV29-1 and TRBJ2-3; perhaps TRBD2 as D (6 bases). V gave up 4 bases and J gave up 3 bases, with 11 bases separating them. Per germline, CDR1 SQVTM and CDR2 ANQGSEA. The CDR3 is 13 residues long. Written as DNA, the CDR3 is TGCAGCGTTGCGACTCGGGGGACAGATACGCAGTATTTT. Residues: CSVATRGTDTQYF.

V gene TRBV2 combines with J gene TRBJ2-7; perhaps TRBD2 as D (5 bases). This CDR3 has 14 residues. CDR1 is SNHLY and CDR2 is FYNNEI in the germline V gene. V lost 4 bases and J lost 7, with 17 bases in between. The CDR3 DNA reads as TGTGCCAGCAGTGGAGGAGGCGTTATACGGGAGCAGTACTTC. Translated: CASSGGGVIREQYF.

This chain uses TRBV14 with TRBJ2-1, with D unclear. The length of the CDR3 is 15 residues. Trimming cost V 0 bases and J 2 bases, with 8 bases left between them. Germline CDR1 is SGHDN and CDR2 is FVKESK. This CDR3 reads CASSQDHMAYNEQFF. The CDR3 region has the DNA TGTGCCAGCAGCCAAGATCATATGGCCTACAATGAGCAGTTCTTC.